This entry describes one T cell receptor beta chain. Its antigen is not identified. This sample stems from a study of cytomegalovirus exposure and HLA in healthy donors. The study, taken as a whole, reports: For most TCR beta V segments, an earlier analysis put the productive rate at about 87% or about 30% of the time.

Use of 60 Vbeta and 13 Jbeta primers characterized the PCR. In the source study's methods: In a later analysis, of 70 million to 85 million unique beta chains, around 11 million appeared in at least two donors. Using immunoSEQ multiplex PCR, the repertoire was profiled, and TCRdb retains in-frame clones only, with some absent. That table supplies the V and J calls and clone size; D and trimming were determined from the DNA. The sample holds 130,000 or so clones; around 70% are singletons and the top ten take 2.5% to 3.5%. V was clipped by 6 bases and J by 9 bases; unmatched bases: 9. Per the germline V gene, CDR1 is MNHNS and CDR2 is SASEGT. This CDR3 has 13 amino acids.

V and J are TRBV6-1 and TRBJ1-2; 8 positions agree with TRBD1. The clonotype was recovered from a young man in good health and CMV-seronegative. The sample consisted of PBMCs. The CDR3 DNA is TGTGCCAGCAGGGGGACAGGCCGGGGGAGCTACACCTTC. Its translation is CASRGTGRGSYTF.